This T cell receptor beta chain was recorded in a study of shared clonotypes between healthy human individuals. Whole-study context: Three CD4 naive, three CD4 memory, two CD8 naive and one CD8 memory plate were used per donor.

Several immunoSEQ plates held equal portions of the genomic DNA taken from each subset. The assay was immunoSEQ multiplex PCR, and TCRdb's table has in-frame clones only and misses some. Seen here are 2,500,000 or so clones, just under 95% observed once, and the top ten hold about 0.41%. Study results and caveats: Estimated richness values were generally larger in naive subsets than in memory subsets.

Donors, healthy HIV-negative adults, lacked recent acute infections or vaccinations. As for this clone: Antigen specificity is unknown.

Trimming stripped 6 bases from V and 2 bases from J, with 7 bases between. Germline loops: CDR1 SGDLS, CDR2 YYNGEE. The CDR3 contains 12 residues. Sequenced: naive CD4+ T cells from PBMCs. Subset in this sample: CD45RA+ positively selected. This sequence originates from a man aged 18 to 29 in good health. Some clones in this sample may be carry-over from other donors' samples. The chain is built from TRBV9 and TRBJ2-3; D is unresolved. CDR3 coding DNA: TGTGCCAGCAACGAGAACACAGATACGCAGTATTTT. Residues: CASNENTDTQYF.